This entry describes one T cell receptor (beta chain). Its antigen is currently unknown. These data come from a study of T-cell reconstitution after alpha-beta-depleted transplantation in children. Study-level findings and limits: After one year, T-cell counts and TCRbeta diversity mostly came from new T cells.

Unique molecular identifiers were used to barcode this TCRbeta library. TCRdb reanalysed the PCR reads using MiXCR and keeps one entry per CDR3 protein. This sample yields 900,000 or so distinct CDR3 sequences, of which approximately 15% are seen a single time; approximately 5% belongs to the top ten. The material was PBMCs, mostly from graft donor cells, obtained 360 days after TCRalphabeta/CD19-depleted stem cell transplant. The origin of this receptor is a male patient under 18 who had a stem cell transplant for acute lymphoblastic leukemia, so the T cells may come from the graft donor.

The CDR3, as DNA: TGTGCCAGCACCCTATGGGGTGACGAGCAGTACTTC. This gives the protein CASTLWGDEQYF. The chain combines TRBV12-3 or TRBV12-4 with TRBJ2-7; D is unresolved. This CDR3 contains 12 residues. V lost 7 bases and J 5 bases, leaving 12 bases between the germline ends.